The entry below describes one T cell receptor (beta chain). Antigen: not known. This sample was taken from a study of T cells in localized non-small cell lung cancer. This CDR3 has 14 residues. Germline CDR1 reads MNHEY; CDR2 reads SMNVEV (reference sequence). J was trimmed by 7 bases and V by 3 bases; bases with no gene match: 5. Some clones are missing from TCRdb's copy, which holds only in-frame ones; the method was immunoSEQ multiplex PCR. The table records over 20,000 clones, around 90% of them present only once. Study results and limitations: Uninvolved adjacent lung, not tumor, had the highest T cell clonality.

The V and J genes are TRBV27 and TRBJ2-1, with 8 bases that match TRBD2. The source material was peripheral blood, sampled before any cancer treatment. This TCR derives from a female donor over 55 with stage II squamous cell lung carcinoma. CDR3 sequence: CASSFRGGRNEQFF. CDR3 DNA: TGTGCCAGCAGTTTCCGGGGGGGCCGGAATGAGCAGTTCTTC.